This TCR beta chain was profiled in a study of T cells in Graves' hyperthyroidism and ophthalmopathy. Researchers amplified the TCR beta CDR3 regions from RNA transcripts. When the TCR CDR3 underwent first-round RT-PCR, the HTBI primer set was used. Each CDR3 protein is one row after TCRdb ran MiXCR on the multiplex PCR reads. Of hundreds of thousands of distinct CDR3 sequences in the sample, approximately 40% are singletons; the top ten hold more than 25%. The CDR3 is 10 amino acids. Trimming took off 2 bases at V and 8 bases at J, with 3 bases between the two ends. In germline, CDR1 is MNHEY, CDR2 SVGAGI.

V is TRBV6-5 and J is TRBJ1-2, with D unresolved. Sequenced material: blood. The receptor's source is a woman aged 35 to 49 with Graves' hyperthyroidism. The CDR3 DNA is TGTGCCAGCAGTTACAACGGCTACACCTTC. Its protein is CASSYNGYTF.